A single sample gave rise to the 3 T cell receptor beta chains below, sequenced in a study of blood T cell repertoires in COVID-19. The data were produced by immunoSEQ multiplex PCR, yet TCRdb's version contains in-frame clones alone and is incomplete. The table shows 120,000 to 150,000 clones, with about 87% occurring only once. Sequences were obtained from peripheral blood. The receptor source for this set is a woman in her forties or fifties with active or convalescent COVID-19.

In this sample, this clone turned up once. CDR3 sequence reads: CASSRPRTGHGNTIYF. The DNA of the CDR3 is TGTGCCAGTAGTAGGCCTCGGACAGGACATGGAAACACCATATATTTT. V and J are TRBV19 and TRBJ1-3, with 7 bases aligning to TRBD1. CDR1 is LNHDA, CDR2 SQIVND, per germline (reference sequence). J lost 3 bases, V lost 4 bases, and 9 bases had no gene match. This CDR3 is built from 16 residues.

This clone was found a few times. J is TRBJ1-3 and V is TRBV28; D ambiguous. The CDR3 loop spans 14 amino acids. The V end was cut by 3 bases, the J end by 2 bases, with 8 bases between. CDR1 and CDR2 (germline): MDHEN, SYDVKM. CDR3 sequence reads: CASSLSGAGNTIYF. The CDR3 DNA follows: TGTGCCAGCAGTTTGAGTGGTGCTGGAAACACCATATATTTT.

This clone was detected once. The chain is built from TRBV6-5 and TRBJ1-6; D is unclear. This CDR3 spans 14 amino acids. V lost 7 bases and J lost 5, with 12 bases in between. From germline, CDR1 is MNHEY and CDR2 SVGAGI. Here the CDR3 reads CASKLIQDNSPLHF. In nucleotides, the CDR3 is TGTGCCAGCAAGCTCATTCAGGATAATTCACCCCTCCACTTT.